Listed below are T cell receptor beta chains from one sample, sequenced in a study of blood T cell repertoires in COVID-19. Profiled with immunoSEQ multiplex PCR; TCRdb holds only in-frame clones, not every one. The table has approximately 210,000 clones, approximately 82% seen once; the top ten hold approximately 2.5%. Sequenced material: peripheral blood. These receptors all stem from a woman between 65 and 79 years old with active or convalescent COVID-19. The conserved cysteine and the conserved F or W are not part of the CDR3 here.

>TRBV29-1|TRBJ1-4
SVGGQVQEKLF
>TRBV5-1|TRBJ2-5
ASSPTGVVLETQY
>TRBV4-1|TRBJ2-1
ASSQVRLARNNEQF
>TRBV30|TRBJ1-2
AWSVTGINYGYT
>TRBV5-1|TRBJ2-7
ASSISDSYEQY
>TRBV24-1|TRBJ1-2
ATSDSLQGYGYT
>TRBV7-2|TRBJ2-7
ASSYNSLPSYEQY
>TRBV3-1/TRBV3-2|TRBJ2-6
ASSQVGLVLT
>TRBV19|TRBJ2-3
ASSIQGAGDTQY
>TRBV6-2/TRBV6-3|TRBJ1-6
ASSPRGSSYNSPLH
>TRBV2|TRBJ2-7
ATADSPRQQY
>TRBV2|TRBJ1-1
ASRVVQYTEAF
>TRBV15|TRBJ1-6
ATSRARALDSPLH
>TRBV6-6|TRBJ1-2
ASSSGGDYGYT
>TRBV7-2|TRBJ2-3
ASSLGQGLAGEGDTQY
>TRBV3-1/TRBV3-2|TRBJ1-3
ASSLRTGVDTIY
>TRBV7-8|TRBJ1-1
ASSLTGVLGTEAF
>TRBV19|TRBJ1-5
ASSIPADRRGQFDNQPQH
>TRBV10-3|TRBJ1-2
AITPESNYGYT
>TRBV7-2|TRBJ2-3
ASSLTQASTDTQY
>TRBV2|TRBJ1-3
ASSGGGMSGNTIY
>TRBV15|TRBJ2-4
ATSTRTSGGIQY
>TRBV7-2|TRBJ1-1
ASSFEGNTEAF
>TRBV2|TRBJ1-6
ASSRQGVNYNSPLH
>TRBV27|TRBJ2-3
ASSFQAQGLSTDTQY
>TRBV2|TRBJ2-7
ASRPGGDHEQY
>TRBV5-4|TRBJ2-1
ASRPTSGRSYNEQF
>TRBV7-2|TRBJ2-6
ASSQQGPGANVLT
>TRBV7-8|TRBJ2-1
ASSPSGSEQF
>TRBV5-4|TRBJ1-2
ASSLDRGNYGYT
>TRBV2|TRBJ1-5
ASSRTDSNQPQH
>TRBV2|TRBJ1-5
ASSDARVTNQPQH
>TRBV5-5|TRBJ2-3
ASSFQASTDTQY
>TRBV28|TRBJ2-3
ASSAPGSKTDTQY
>TRBV5-1|TRBJ1-1
ASSLGDRGMNTEAF
>TRBV30|TRBJ1-5
AWTGKDRGDQPQH
>TRBV3-1/TRBV3-2|TRBJ1-6
ASSQDAGNGNSPLH
>TRBV19|TRBJ1-5
ASSMIDRGYPGPQH
>TRBV27|TRBJ2-1
ASSLRITGTVSYNEQF
>TRBV7-9|TRBJ2-7
AIDDREVIDEQY
>TRBV2|TRBJ1-1
ASSFDTEAF
>TRBV30|TRBJ2-7
AWSVLSSGSYEQY
>TRBV9|TRBJ2-2
ASSSRANTGELF
>TRBV9|TRBJ2-1
ASSVGVGQGYNEQF
>TRBV6-5|TRBJ1-1
ASRDLQGSPDEAF
>TRBV28|TRBJ1-2
ASSPETAEFDYGYT
>TRBV5-4|TRBJ1-3
ASRQTLTTDSGNTIY
>TRBV28|TRBJ1-5
ASSLAGFNQPQH